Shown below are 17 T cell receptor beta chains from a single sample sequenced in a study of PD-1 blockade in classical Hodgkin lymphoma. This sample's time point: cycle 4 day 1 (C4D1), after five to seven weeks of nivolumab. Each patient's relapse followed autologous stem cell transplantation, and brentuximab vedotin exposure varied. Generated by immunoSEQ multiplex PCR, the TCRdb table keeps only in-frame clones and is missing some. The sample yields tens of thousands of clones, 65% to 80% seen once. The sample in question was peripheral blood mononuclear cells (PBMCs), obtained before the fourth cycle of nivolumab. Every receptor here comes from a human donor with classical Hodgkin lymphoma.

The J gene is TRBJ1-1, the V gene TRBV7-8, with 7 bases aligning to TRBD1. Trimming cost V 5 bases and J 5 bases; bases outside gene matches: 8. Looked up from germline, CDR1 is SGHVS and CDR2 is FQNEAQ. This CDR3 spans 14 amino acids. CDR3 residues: CASSQQGGYTEAFF. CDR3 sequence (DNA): TGTGCCAGCAGCCAGCAGGGGGGGTATACTGAAGCTTTCTTT.

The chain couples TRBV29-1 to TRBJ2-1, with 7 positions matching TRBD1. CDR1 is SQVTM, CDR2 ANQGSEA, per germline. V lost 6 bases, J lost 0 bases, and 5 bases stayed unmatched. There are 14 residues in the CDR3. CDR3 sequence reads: CSVHRGSSYNEQFF. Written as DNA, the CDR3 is TGCAGCGTCCACAGGGGTAGCTCCTACAATGAGCAGTTCTTC.

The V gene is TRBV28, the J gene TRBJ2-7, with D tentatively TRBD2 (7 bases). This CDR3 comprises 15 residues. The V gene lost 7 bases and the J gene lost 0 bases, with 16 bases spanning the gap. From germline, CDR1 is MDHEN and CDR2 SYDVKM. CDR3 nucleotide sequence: TGTGCCAGCACCCGGTGGGGGGGGGCCTCCTACGAGCAGTACTTC. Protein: CASTRWGGASYEQYF.

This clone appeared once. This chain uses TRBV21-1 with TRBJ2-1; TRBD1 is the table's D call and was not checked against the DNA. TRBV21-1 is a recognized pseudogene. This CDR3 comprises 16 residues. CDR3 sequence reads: CASSRRDREAYNEQFF. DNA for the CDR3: TGTGCCAGCAGCCGTCGGGACAGGGAGGCCTACAATGAGCAGTTCTTC.

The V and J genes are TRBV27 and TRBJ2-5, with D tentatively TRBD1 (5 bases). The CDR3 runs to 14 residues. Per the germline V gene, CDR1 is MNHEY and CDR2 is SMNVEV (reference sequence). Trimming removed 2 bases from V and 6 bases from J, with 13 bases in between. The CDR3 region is CASSLDLRAKTQYF. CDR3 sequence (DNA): TGTGCCAGCAGTTTAGATCTCAGGGCAAAGACCCAGTACTTC.

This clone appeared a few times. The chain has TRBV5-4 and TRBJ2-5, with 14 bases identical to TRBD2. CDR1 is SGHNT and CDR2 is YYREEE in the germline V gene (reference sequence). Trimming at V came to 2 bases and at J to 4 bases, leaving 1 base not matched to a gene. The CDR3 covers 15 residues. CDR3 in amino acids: CASSFGLAGGETQYF. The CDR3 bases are TGTGCCAGCAGCTTCGGACTAGCGGGAGGAGAGACCCAGTACTTC.

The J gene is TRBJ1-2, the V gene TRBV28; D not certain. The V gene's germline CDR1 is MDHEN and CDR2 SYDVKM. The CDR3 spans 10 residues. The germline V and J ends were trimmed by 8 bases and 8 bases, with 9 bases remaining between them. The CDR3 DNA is TGTGCCAGCCTCGAAGGGGGCTACACCTTC. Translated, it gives CASLEGGYTF.

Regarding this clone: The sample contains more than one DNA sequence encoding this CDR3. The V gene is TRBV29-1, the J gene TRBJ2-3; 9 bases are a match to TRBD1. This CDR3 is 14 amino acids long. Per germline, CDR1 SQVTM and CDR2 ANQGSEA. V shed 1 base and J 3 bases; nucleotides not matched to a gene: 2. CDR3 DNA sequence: TGCAGCGTTGAAGGACAGGGGGTGACAGATACGCAGTATTTT. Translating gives CSVEGQGVTDTQYF.

The CDR3 DNA reads TGTGCCAGCAGCTCAACGGCGGCCCAAGAGACCCAGTACTTC. This translates into CASSSTAAQETQYF. This chain links TRBV7-9 with TRBJ2-5; D ambiguous. The germline V gene has CDR1 SEHNR and CDR2 FQNEAQ (reference sequence). Trimming removed 4 bases from V and 1 base from J, with 10 bases in between. This CDR3 has 14 residues.

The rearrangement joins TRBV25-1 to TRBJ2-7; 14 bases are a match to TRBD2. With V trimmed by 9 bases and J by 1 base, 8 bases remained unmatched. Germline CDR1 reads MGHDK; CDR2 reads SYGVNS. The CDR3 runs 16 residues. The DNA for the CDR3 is TGTGCCAGTCTGGGACTAGCGGGAGTAAGTTCCTACGAGCAGTACTTC. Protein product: CASLGLAGVSSYEQYF.

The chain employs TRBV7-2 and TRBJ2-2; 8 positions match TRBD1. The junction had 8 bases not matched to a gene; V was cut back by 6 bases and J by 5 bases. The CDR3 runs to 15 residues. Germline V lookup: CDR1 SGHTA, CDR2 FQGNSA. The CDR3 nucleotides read TGTGCCAGCAGGCTGACAGGGGCAGGGACCGGGGAGCTGTTTTTT. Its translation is CASRLTGAGTGELFF.

In nucleotides, the CDR3 is TGCGCCAGCAGCTTACGAGGGAGCTGGGAGCAGTATTTT. It translates to CASSLRGSWEQYF. J is TRBJ2-3 and V is TRBV5-1; weak D call: TRBD2 (5 bases). The V gene's germline CDR1 is SGHRS and CDR2 YFSETQ. V gave up 2 bases and J gave up 11 bases, with 15 bases separating them. CDR3 size: 13 residues.

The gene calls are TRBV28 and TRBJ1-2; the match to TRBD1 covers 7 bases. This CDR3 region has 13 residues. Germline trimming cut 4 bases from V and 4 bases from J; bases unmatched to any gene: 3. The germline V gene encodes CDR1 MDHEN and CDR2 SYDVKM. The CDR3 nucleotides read TGTGCCAGCAGTTCGGACAGGTCCTATGGCTACACCTTC. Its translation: CASSSDRSYGYTF.

The CDR3 DNA reads TGTGCCAGCAGCCTTCCGGGACAGGGGGCCCAAGAGACCCAGTACTTC. This translates into CASSLPGQGAQETQYF. This rearrangement joins TRBV7-6 to TRBJ2-5, with 12 bases lining up with TRBD1. The CDR3 totals 16 residues. The germline gives CDR1 SGHVS, CDR2 FNYEAQ. After removal of 5 bases from V and 1 base from J, the junction contained 5 bases not matched to a gene.

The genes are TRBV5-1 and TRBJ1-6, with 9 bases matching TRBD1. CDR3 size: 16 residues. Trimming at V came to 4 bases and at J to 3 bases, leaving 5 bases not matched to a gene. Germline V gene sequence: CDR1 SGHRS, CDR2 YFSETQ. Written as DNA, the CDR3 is TGCGCCAGCAGCGCTTGGGGACAGGGCTATAATTCACCCCTCCACTTT. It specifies CASSAWGQGYNSPLHF. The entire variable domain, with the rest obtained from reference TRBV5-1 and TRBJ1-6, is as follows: KAGVTQTPRYLIKTRGQQVTLSCSPISGHRSVSWYQQTPGQGLQFLFEYFSETQRNKGNFPGRFSGRQFSNSRSEMNVSTLELGDSALYLCASSAWGQGYNSPLHFGNGTRLTVT.

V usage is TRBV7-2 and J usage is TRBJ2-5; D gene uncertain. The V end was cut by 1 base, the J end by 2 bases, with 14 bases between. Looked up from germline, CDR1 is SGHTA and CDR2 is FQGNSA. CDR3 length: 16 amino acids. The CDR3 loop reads CASSLGVGRTQETQYF. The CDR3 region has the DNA TGTGCCAGCAGCTTAGGGGTGGGTAGAACGCAAGAGACCCAGTACTTC.

CDR3 amino acids: CASSLASAVEQYF. The CDR3 coding sequence is TGTGCCAGCAGCTTAGCGTCGGCCGTCGAGCAGTACTTC. The chain combines TRBV7-2 with TRBJ2-7; D call uncertain. V lost 0 bases and J lost 6, with 9 bases in between. The CDR3 is 13 amino acids. CDR1 is SGHTA and CDR2 is FQGNSA in the germline V gene.